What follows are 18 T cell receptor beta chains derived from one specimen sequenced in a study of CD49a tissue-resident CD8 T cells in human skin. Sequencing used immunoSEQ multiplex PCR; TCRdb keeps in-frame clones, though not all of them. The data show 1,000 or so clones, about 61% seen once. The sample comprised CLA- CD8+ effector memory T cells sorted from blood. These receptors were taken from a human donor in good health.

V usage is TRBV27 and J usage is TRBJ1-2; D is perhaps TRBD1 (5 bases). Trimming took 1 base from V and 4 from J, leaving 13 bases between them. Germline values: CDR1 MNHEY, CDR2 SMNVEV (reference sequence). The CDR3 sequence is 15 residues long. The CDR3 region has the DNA TGTGCCAGCAGTTTATACGGGGGATCCTCCTATGGCTACACCTTC. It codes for CASSLYGGSSYGYTF.

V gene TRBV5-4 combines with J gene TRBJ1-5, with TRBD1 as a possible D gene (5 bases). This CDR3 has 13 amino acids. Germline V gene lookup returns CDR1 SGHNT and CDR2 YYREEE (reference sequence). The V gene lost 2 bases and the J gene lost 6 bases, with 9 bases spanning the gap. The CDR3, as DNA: TGTGCCAGCAGCTTATGGGGCACTCAGCCCCAGCATTTT. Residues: CASSLWGTQPQHF.

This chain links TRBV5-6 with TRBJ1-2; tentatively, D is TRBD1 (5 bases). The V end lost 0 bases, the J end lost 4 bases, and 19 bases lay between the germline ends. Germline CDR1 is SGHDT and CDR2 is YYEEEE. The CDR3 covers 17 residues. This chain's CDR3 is CASSLEGSHFGGYGYTF. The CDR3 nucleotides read TGTGCCAGCAGCTTGGAAGGTTCACATTTCGGGGGCTATGGCTACACCTTC. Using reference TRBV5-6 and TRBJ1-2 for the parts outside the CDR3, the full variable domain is DAGVTQSPTHLIKTRGQQVTLRCSPKSGHDTVSWYQQALGQGPQFIFQYYEEEERQRGNFPDRFSGHQFPNYSSELNVNALLLGDSALYLCASSLEGSHFGGYGYTFGSGTRLTVV.

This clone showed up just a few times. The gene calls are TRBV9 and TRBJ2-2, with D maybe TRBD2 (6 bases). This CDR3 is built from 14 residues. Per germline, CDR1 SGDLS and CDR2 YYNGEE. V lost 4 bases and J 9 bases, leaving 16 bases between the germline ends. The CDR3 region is CASSLNAGNRELFF. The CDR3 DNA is TGTGCCAGCAGCCTTAACGCGGGGAACCGGGAGCTGTTTTTT.

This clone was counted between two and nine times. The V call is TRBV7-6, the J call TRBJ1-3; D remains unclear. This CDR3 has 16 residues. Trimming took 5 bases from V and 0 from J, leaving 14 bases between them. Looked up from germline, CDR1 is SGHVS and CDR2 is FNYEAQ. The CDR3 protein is CASSADIGHSGNTIYF. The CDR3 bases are TGTGCCAGCAGCGCCGACATCGGCCACTCTGGAAACACCATATATTTT.

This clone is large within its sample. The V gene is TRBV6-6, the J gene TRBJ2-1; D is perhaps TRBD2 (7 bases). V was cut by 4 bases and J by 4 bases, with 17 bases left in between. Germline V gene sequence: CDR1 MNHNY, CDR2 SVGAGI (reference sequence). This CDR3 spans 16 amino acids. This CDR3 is CASSSSREGGYNEQFF. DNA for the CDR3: TGTGCCAGCAGTTCCTCCAGGGAGGGGGGATACAATGAGCAGTTCTTC.

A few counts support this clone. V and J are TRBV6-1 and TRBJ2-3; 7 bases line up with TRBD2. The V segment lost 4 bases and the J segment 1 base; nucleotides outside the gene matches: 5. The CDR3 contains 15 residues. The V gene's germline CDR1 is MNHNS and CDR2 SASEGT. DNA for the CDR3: TGTGCCAGCAGTGCGCTAGCGGCGCGCACAGATACGCAGTATTTT. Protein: CASSALAARTDTQYF.

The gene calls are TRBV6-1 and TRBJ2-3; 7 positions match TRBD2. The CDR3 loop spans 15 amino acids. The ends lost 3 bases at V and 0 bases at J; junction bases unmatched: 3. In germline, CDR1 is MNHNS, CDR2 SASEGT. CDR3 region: CASSEGSGSTDTQYF. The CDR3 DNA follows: TGTGCCAGCAGTGAGGGTAGCGGGAGCACAGATACGCAGTATTTT.

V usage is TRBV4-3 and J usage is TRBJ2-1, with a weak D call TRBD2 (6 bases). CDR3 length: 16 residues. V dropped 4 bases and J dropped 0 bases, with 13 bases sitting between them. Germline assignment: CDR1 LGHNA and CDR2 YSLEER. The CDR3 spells CASSPGLRSSYNEQFF. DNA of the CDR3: TGCGCCAGCAGCCCGGGACTGCGGAGCTCCTACAATGAGCAGTTCTTC.

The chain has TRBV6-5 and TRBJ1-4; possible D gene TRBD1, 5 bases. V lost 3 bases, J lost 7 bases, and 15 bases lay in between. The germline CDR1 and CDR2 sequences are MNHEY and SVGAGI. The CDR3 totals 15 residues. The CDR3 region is CASSYGVEGVEKLFF. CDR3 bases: TGTGCCAGCAGTTATGGGGTCGAAGGGGTTGAAAAACTGTTTTTT.

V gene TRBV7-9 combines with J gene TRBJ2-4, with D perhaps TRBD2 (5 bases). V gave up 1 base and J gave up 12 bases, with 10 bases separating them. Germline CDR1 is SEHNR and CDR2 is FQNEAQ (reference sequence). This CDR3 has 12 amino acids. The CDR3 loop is CASSLVGSNQYF. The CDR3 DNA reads TGTGCCAGCAGCTTAGTAGGGAGTAATCAGTACTTC.

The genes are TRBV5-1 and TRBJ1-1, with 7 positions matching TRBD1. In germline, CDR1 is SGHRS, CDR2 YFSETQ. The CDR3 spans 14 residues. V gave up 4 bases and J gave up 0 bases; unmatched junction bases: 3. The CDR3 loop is CASSTTGMNTEAFF. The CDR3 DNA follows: TGCGCCAGCAGCACGACAGGGATGAACACTGAAGCTTTCTTT.

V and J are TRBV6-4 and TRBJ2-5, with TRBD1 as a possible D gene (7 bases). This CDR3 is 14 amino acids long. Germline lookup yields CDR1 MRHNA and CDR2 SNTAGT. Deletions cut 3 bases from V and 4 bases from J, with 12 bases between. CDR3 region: CASSESGDRETQYF. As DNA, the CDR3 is TGTGCCAGCAGTGAATCGGGGGACAGAGAGACCCAGTACTTC.

In DNA form, the CDR3 reads TGTGCCAGCAGCCACCTGGGGTTACGGGAGCAGTACGTC. Translated: CASSHLGLREQYV. The genes are TRBV9 and TRBJ2-7; no clear D gene. V was shortened by 4 bases and J by 7 bases, with 15 bases between the two germline ends. The length of the CDR3 is 13 residues. Germline V CDR1 and CDR2: SGDLS, YYNGEE.

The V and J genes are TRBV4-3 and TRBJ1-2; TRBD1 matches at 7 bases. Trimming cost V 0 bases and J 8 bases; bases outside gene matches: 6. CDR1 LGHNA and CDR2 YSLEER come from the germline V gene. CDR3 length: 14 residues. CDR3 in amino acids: CASSQEEGAWGYTF. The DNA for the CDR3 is TGCGCCAGCAGCCAAGAAGAGGGGGCATGGGGCTACACCTTC.

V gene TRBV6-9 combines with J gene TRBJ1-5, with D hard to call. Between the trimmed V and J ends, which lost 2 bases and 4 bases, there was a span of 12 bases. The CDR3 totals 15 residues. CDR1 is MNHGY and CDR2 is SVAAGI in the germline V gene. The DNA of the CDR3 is TGTGCCAGCAGTTATGTTACGGCGGGGAATCAGCCCCAGCATTTT. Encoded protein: CASSYVTAGNQPQHF.

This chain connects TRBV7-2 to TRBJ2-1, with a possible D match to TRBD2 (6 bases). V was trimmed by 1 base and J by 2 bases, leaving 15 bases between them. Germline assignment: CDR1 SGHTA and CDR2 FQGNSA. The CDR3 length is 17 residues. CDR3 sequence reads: CASSLDRFGGAYNEQFF. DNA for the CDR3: TGTGCCAGCAGCTTAGACCGTTTCGGCGGGGCCTACAATGAGCAGTTCTTC. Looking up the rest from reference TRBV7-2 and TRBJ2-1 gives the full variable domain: GAGVSQSPSNKVTEKGKDVELRCDPISGHTALYWYRQSLGQGLEFLIYFQGNSAPDKSGLPSDRFSAERTGGSVSTLTIQRTQQEDSAVYLCASSLDRFGGAYNEQFFGPGTRLTVL.

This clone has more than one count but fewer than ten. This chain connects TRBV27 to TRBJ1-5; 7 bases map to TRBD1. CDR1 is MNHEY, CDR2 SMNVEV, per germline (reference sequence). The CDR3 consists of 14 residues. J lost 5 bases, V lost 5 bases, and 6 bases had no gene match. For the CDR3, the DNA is TGTGCCAGCAGTGCCACGACAGGGTATCAGCCCCAGCATTTT. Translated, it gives CASSATTGYQPQHF.